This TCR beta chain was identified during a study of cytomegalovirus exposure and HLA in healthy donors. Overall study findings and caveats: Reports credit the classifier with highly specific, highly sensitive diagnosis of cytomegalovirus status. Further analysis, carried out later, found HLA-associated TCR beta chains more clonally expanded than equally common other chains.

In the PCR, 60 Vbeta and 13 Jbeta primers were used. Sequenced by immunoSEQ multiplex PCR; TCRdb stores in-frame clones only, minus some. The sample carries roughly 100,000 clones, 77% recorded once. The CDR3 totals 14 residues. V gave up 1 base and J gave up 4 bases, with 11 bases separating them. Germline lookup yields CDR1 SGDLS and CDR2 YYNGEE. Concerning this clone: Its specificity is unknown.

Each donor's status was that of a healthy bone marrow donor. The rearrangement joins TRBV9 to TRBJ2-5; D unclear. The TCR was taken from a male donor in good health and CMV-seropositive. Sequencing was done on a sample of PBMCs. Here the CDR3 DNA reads TGTGCCAGCAGCGTATCAGGTCGTATAGAGACCCAGTACTTC. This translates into CASSVSGRIETQYF.